One sample yielded the 15 T cell receptor beta chains listed below, sequenced in a study of T cell repertoires in cytomegalovirus infection (dated 2019 in TCRdb). The sequencing machine was an Illumina HiSeq 1500. Using fastp trimming at Q25 and MiXCR clonotype assembly, TCRdb reanalyzed the public sequencing data and kept in-frame beta chains. Each CDR3 protein gets just one entry, which takes the most common genes and DNA from the rows behind it. This sample has about 310,000 distinct CDR3 sequences in its table, and roughly 16% of those were observed once. Of the sample, approximately 12% falls within the top ten clones. The sample comprised PBMCs. These receptors came from a human donor in good health (CMV status not recorded). Some clones in this sample may be carry-over from other donors' samples.

This clonotype came up a few times. This chain uses TRBV5-1 with TRBJ2-1; TRBD2 matches at 9 bases. After removal of 0 bases from V and 5 bases from J, the junction contained 6 bases not matched to a gene. Germline V CDR1 and CDR2: SGHRS, YFSETQ. This CDR3 is 16 amino acids long. The DNA of the CDR3 is TGCGCCAGCAGCTTGGAAGGTAGCGGGGGAAACAATGAGCAGTTCTTC. It yields the protein CASSLEGSGGNNEQFF.

This clonotype occurred many times. V and J are TRBV28 and TRBJ1-3, with D unclear. This CDR3 contains 15 residues. Germline V gene lookup returns CDR1 MDHEN and CDR2 SYDVKM. V was clipped by 5 bases and J by 0 bases, with 11 bases between them. The CDR3 bases are TGTGCCAGCAGTCCGGGGTGGAACTCTGGAAACACCATATATTTT. This sequence encodes CASSPGWNSGNTIYF.

Of note for this clonotype: A much larger clone differs by one base, so this may be a read error. The chain couples TRBV7-9 to TRBJ1-1; D remains ambiguous. V lost 1 base to trimming and J lost 5 bases, with 14 bases between them. The CDR3 sequence is 15 residues long. The germline V gene has CDR1 SEHNR and CDR2 FQNEAQ (reference sequence). The DNA of the CDR3 is TGTGCCAGCAGCTTAGGCGGGGATTGGGGTACTGAAGCTTTCTTT. Translation gives CASSLGGDWGTEAFF.

This clonotype was counted only a few times. This chain links TRBV2 with TRBJ2-7; D might be TRBD1 (5 bases). V lost 3 bases and J lost 2, with 11 bases in between. CDR1 is SNHLY, CDR2 FYNNEI, per germline. There are 14 residues in the CDR3. CDR3 loop: CASSEQGAPYEQYF. Here the CDR3 DNA reads TGTGCCAGCAGTGAGCAGGGTGCCCCCTACGAGCAGTACTTC.

This clonotype appeared a few times. This sequence joins TRBV5-8 and TRBJ2-2, with TRBD1 matching over 8 bases. Trimming took 6 bases from V and 1 from J; bases not matched to a gene: 5. This CDR3 is 15 amino acids long. Germline assignment: CDR1 SGHTS and CDR2 YDEGEE. CDR3 nucleotide sequence: TGTGCCAGCACTAAAGGGACAGGGAACACCGGGGAGCTGTTTTTT. Its protein product is CASTKGTGNTGELFF.

This clonotype appeared a few times. This chain joins TRBV11-1 and TRBJ2-3, with 8 bases aligning to TRBD1. This CDR3 comprises 14 residues. The junction had 4 bases not matched to a gene; V was cut back by 4 bases and J by 4 bases. Germline V gene data show CDR1 as SGHAT and CDR2 as FQDESV (reference sequence). CDR3 loop: CASSYGQGADTQYF. The DNA for the CDR3 is TGTGCCAGCAGCTACGGACAGGGTGCAGATACGCAGTATTTT.

This chain uses TRBV12-3 or TRBV12-4 with TRBJ2-5; TRBD2 aligns across 14 bases. The CDR3 length is 16 residues. With V trimmed by 5 bases and J by 1 base, 3 bases remained unmatched. DNA of the CDR3: TGTGCCAGCAGTGCAGGACTAGCGGGGGGCCAAGAGACCCAGTACTTC. Protein: CASSAGLAGGQETQYF.

The rearrangement uses TRBV2 and TRBJ2-7; 7 positions agree with TRBD2. The CDR3 has 17 amino acids. Germline CDR1 SNHLY, CDR2 FYNNEI. J lost 2 bases, V lost 6 bases, and 16 bases had no gene match. The CDR3 sequence is CASSERAGTNSPYEQYF. The CDR3 DNA sequence: TGTGCCAGCAGCGAACGGGCGGGGACTAATTCCCCCTACGAGCAGTACTTC.

This clonotype was observed a few times. V and J are TRBV4-3 and TRBJ2-5, with D possibly matching TRBD2 (5 bases). The V end lost 4 bases, the J end lost 4 bases, and 13 bases lay between the germline ends. CDR3 size: 14 residues. CDR1 is LGHNA and CDR2 is YSLEER in the germline V gene. Written as DNA, the CDR3 is TGCGCCAGCAGCCGAACTAGATTCGGAGAGACCCAGTACTTC. Translating it yields CASSRTRFGETQYF.

The genes are TRBV9 and TRBJ1-1; D not resolved. The germline V gene has CDR1 SGDLS and CDR2 YYNGEE. Trimming stripped 2 bases from V and 0 bases from J, with 11 bases between. CDR3 size: 15 residues. CDR3 amino acids: CASSVTSQMNTEAFF. DNA for the CDR3: TGTGCCAGCAGCGTCACGTCGCAAATGAACACTGAAGCTTTCTTT.

The chain employs TRBV18 and TRBJ1-2; D call uncertain. Deletions cut 3 bases from V and 4 bases from J, with 12 bases between. Germline CDR1 reads KGHSH; CDR2 reads LQKENI. The CDR3 loop spans 14 amino acids. The CDR3 DNA is TGTGCCAGCTCACCCCGTCGGGGAGGCTATGGCTACACCTTC. Encoded protein: CASSPRRGGYGYTF. The whole variable domain, remainder taken from reference TRBV18 and TRBJ1-2, is NAGVMQNPRHLVRRRGQEARLRCSPMKGHSHVYWYRQLPEEGLKFMVYLQKENIIDESGMPKERFSAEFPKEGPSILRIQQVVRGDSAAYFCASSPRRGGYGYTFGSGTRLTVV.

This clonotype was detected many times. The rearrangement links TRBV7-2 to TRBJ2-7; D uncertain. The CDR3 has 12 residues. CDR1 SGHTA and CDR2 FQGNSA come from the germline V gene. Trimming left V 4 bases short and J 3 bases short, with 7 bases between. CDR3 region: CASSSDLYEQYF. The CDR3 bases are TGTGCCAGCAGCTCAGACCTCTACGAGCAGTACTTC.

This rearrangement joins TRBV12-3 or TRBV12-4 to TRBJ2-3; no clear D. Trimming pared 6 bases from V and 6 bases from J, leaving 13 bases between. The CDR3 covers 13 residues. Here the CDR3 reads CASRGPSWDTQYF. For the CDR3, the DNA is TGTGCCAGCAGGGGTCCGTCATGGGATACGCAGTATTTT.

The table lists this clonotype with many counts. J is TRBJ1-5 and V is TRBV28, with 7 bases aligning to TRBD1. V lost 8 bases to trimming and J lost 7 bases; unmatched junction nucleotides: 8. The CDR3 has 13 residues. Germline loops: CDR1 MDHEN, CDR2 SYDVKM. CDR3 bases: TGTGCCAGCGGTCAAAGGGGGCTGCAGCCCCAGCATTTT. It codes for CASGQRGLQPQHF.

The rearrangement joins TRBV6-2 or TRBV6-3 to TRBJ2-1; D perhaps matches TRBD1 (6 bases). Trimming pared 5 bases from V and 2 bases from J, leaving 13 bases between. The CDR3 is made up of 15 amino acids. Germline V gives CDR1 MNHEY, CDR2 SVGEGT. CDR3 protein: CASSLRTATYNEQFF. CDR3 DNA sequence: TGTGCCAGCAGTCTACGGACAGCTACCTACAATGAGCAGTTCTTC.